This TCR beta chain comes out of a study of blood T cell repertoires in COVID-19. Study summary: The United States, Italy and Spain were the sources of the acute and convalescent COVID-19 samples. Sample material is recorded as cDNA or gDNA derived from T cells, B-cell-depleted T cells, or PBMCs.

With 3 bases clipped from V and 9 bases from J, the junction kept 1 base outside the gene matches. CDR3 length: 12 residues. The authors' processing: Estimates of nucleated cell counts were drawn from the amplification of reference gene primers. Assay used: immunoSEQ multiplex PCR; TCRdb lists only in-frame clones, some missing. The DNA gave D and trimming, while V, J and clone size come from that table. The sample holds some 66,000 clones; around 82% are singletons and the top ten take about 6.9%. This sequence originates from a man aged 60-69 years with acute or convalescent COVID-19. The chain recombines TRBV12-3 or TRBV12-4 with TRBJ2-1; 8 nucleotides match TRBD1. The sequenced material came from peripheral blood. CDR3: CASSLTGVEQFF. CDR3 DNA: TGTGCCAGCAGTTTGACAGGGGTTGAGCAGTTCTTC.